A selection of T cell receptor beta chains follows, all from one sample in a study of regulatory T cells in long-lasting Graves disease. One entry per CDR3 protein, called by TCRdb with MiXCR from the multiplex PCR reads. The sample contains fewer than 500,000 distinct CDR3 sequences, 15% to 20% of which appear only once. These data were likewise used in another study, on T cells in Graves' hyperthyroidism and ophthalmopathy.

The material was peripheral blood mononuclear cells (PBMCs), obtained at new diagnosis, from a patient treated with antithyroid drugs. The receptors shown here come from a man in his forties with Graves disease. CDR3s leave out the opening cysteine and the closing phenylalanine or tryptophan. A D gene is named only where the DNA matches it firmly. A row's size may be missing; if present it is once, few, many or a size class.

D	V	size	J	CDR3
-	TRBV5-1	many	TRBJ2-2	ASSTGPPGELF
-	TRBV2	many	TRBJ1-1	ASSEIGRRTEAF
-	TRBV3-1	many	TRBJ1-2	ASSHTGGGGGYT
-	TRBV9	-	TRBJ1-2	ASSVGEAYGYT
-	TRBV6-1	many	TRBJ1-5	ASSVRDISNQPQH
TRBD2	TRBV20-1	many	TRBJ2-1	SARSFGLAGSSYNEQF
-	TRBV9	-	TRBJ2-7	ASSVDPDTYEQY
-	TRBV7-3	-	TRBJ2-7	ASSPRPGAEQY
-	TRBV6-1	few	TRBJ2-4	ASSAWPLERRESAKNIQY
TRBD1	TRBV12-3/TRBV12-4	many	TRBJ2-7	ASSSSTGTGNYEQY
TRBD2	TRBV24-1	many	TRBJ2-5	ATSARSFSGRETRY
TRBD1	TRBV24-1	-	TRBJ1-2	ATSDPGQGVHGYT
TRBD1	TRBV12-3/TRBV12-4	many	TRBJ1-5	ASSRTGVGNQPQH
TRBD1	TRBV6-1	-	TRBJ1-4	ASRPGQGNEKLF
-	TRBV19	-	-	ASRSHGGNVLT
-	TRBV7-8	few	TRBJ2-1	ASSPSRPIRYNEQF
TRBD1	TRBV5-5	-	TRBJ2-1	ASGEAGGWNEQF
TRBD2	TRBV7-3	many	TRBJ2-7	ASSVTDGLAGKYEQY
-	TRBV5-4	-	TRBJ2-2	ASSLGMVDPGELS
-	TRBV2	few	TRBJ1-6	ASSDESSRSPLH
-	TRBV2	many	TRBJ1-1	ASSVLGTNTEAF
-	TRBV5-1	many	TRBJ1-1	ASSAAQVNTEAF
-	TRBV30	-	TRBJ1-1	AWTPLSGRTEAF
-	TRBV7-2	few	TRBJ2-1	ASNRARSYNEQF
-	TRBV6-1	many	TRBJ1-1	ASNTYPNTEAF
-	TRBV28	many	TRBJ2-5	ASSFPVGTQY
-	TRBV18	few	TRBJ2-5	ASSPSGKETQY
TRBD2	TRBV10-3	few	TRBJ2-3	AISSGRAEDTQY
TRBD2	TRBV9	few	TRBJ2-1	ASSSGEGHEQF
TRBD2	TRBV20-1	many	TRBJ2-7	SAPLAGAVDEQY
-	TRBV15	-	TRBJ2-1	ATSKGTNEQF
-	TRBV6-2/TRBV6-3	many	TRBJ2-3	ASRDSTDTQY
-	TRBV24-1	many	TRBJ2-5	ATQKLGQETQY
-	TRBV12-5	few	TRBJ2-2	ASVGSGELF
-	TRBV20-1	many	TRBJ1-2	SAQEGYGYT
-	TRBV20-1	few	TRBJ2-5	SARYGGQETQY
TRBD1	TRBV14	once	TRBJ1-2	ASSQVGTEKPFYGYT
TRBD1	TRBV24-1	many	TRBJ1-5	ATSENGQGDNQPQH
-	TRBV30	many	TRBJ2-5	AWSVGLETQY
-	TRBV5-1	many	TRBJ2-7	ASSLGGIGYEQY
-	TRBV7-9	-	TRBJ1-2	ASSSYGQTNYGCT
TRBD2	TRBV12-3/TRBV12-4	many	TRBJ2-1	ASSLEVGLAGGVHNEQF
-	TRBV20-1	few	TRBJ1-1	SAGGLTWTEAF
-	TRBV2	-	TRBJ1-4	ASMLKTGYEKLF
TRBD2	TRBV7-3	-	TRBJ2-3	ASSLASGRADMQY
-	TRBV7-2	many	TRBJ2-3	ASSSQWAGTQY
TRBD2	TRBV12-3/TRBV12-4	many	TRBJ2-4	ASRLGLAKNIQY
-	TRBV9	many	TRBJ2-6	ASSSLASGANVLT
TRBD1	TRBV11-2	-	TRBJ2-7	ASRYGTGSYEQY
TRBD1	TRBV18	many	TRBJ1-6	ASSPGTGDSPLH
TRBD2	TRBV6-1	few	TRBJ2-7	ASGASSGTYEQY
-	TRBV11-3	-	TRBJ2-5	ASSFTGAPQETQY